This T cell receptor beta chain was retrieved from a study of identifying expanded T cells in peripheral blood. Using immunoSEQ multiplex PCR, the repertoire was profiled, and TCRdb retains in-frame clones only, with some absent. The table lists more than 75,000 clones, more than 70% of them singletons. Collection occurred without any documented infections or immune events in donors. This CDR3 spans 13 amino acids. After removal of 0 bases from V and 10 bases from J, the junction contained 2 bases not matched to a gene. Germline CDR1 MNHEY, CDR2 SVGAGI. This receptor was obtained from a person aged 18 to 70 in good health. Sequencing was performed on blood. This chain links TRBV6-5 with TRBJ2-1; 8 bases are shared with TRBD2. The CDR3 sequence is CASSYSGGGEQFF. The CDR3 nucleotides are TGTGCCAGCAGTTACTCTGGCGGGGGGGAGCAGTTCTTC.